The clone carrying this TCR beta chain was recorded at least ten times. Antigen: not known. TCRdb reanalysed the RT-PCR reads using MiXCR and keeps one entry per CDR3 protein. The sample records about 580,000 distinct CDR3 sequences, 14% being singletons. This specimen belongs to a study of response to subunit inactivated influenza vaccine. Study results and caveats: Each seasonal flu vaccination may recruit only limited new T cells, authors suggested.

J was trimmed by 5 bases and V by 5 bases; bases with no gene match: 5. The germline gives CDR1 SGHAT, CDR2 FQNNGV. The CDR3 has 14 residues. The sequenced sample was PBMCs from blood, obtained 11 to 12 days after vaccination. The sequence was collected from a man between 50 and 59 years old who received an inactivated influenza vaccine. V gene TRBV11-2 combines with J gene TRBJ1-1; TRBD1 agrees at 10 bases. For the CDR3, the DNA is TGTGCCAGCAGCAGAGACAGGGGGCGAACTGAAGCTTTCTTT. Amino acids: CASSRDRGRTEAFF.